This TCR beta chain appears in the sequencing data of a study of T cells in Graves' hyperthyroidism and ophthalmopathy. Study-level results: Blood also carried most thyroid clonotypes expanded above 0.001. Onset of ophthalmopathy came a median approximately 6.9 months after the model predicted it.

Comments on this clonotype: Its specificity is unknown. A much larger clone differs by one base, so this may be a read error.

Amplification of TCR beta CDR3 regions was performed using RNA transcripts as template. The HTBI primer set served for first-round RT-PCR of the TCR CDR3. TCRdb re-derived calls from the multiplex PCR reads in MiXCR, one entry per CDR3 protein. The repertoire holds some 370,000 distinct CDR3 sequences, with more than 13% as singletons. Researchers barred patients who had uncontrolled infection, other autoimmune disease, pregnancy or lactation. The authors obtained PBMCs from around 11 ml of fresh peripheral blood. The germline V gene encodes CDR1 SNHLY and CDR2 FYNNEI. The CDR3 has 15 residues. V was shortened by 5 bases and J by 1 base, with 15 bases between the two germline ends.

Input material: blood. The rearrangement joins TRBV2 to TRBJ2-7, with D tentatively TRBD1 or TRBD2 (5 bases each). The TCR was taken from a man in his fifties or sixties with Graves' ophthalmopathy. The CDR3 DNA reads as TGTGCCAGCAGTTCCGGGGCTTTAACATCCTACGAGCAGTACTTC. This sequence encodes CASSSGALTSYEQYF.